This T cell receptor beta chain was identified during a study of shared clonotypes between healthy human individuals (dated by TCRdb to the early 2020s). Study-level background: The cohort included a few men and a couple of women between 18 and 49 years of age. Each donor's leukapheresis produced roughly between roughly 0.9 and 9 billion PBMCs. To estimate repertoire size and how much clonotypes are shared between individuals, the study performed deep sequencing of blood TCR repertoires from roughly five healthy adults. For each donor, three plates each were used for CD4 naive and CD4 memory, two plates were used for CD8 naive, and one plate was used for CD8 memory. Different laboratories and diverse techniques were used to prepare libraries and sequence TCR repertoires, to increase sequencing depth and limit assay-specific biases.

Using the deep immunoSEQ assay, multiplex PCR amplified TCR CDR3 regions from genomic DNA. Extracted genomic DNA from each cell subset was spread evenly across all wells of several immunoSEQ 96-well plates, with each plate serving as a replicate. For sorted subsets, 150 to 200 ng genomic DNA, equal to tens of thousands of T cell genomes, was loaded into each replicate PCR. Purified libraries were quantified with a Qubit 3.0 fluorometer, sized on a Bioanalyzer 2100, and re-quantified with the KAPA Library Quantification kit. Every immunoSEQ 96-well plate was sequenced on a dedicated single-read 150-cycle Illumina NextSeq 550 flow cell. The published analysis was carried out like this. Because the immunoSEQ output included only junctional sequences and no quality scores, the filtering could not be the same as the filtering used for full-length reads. Sequences were annotated with PyIR, a Python wrapper for IgBLAST v1.9, using IMGT germline references to assign V/J genes and CDR3. Reads were filtered out if the reads had weak V/J assignments (E-value above 1e-6), no CDR3, stop codons, out-of-frame junctions, or ambiguous translated residues. V3J clonotypes were defined as sequences sharing an identical inferred V gene, J gene, and CDR3 amino acid sequence. Percentage overlap between repertoires was calculated by dividing the number of shared unique clonotypes by the size of the smaller repertoire. Repertoire richness was assessed with RTK rarefaction, the Chao1 estimator, and Recon v2.1 estimates of unobserved clonotypes. Generation probabilities were computed with OLGA for all TCRbeta clonotypes obtained by the gDNA method from a handful of donors. The table comes from immuneACCESS by way of TCRdb, which keeps in-frame sequences with V and J called. Part of the clones is missing from these tables; in studies checked, under half for an unresolved V gene and the rest for unknown reasons. V and J calls and clone size are given by that table; D and trimming were obtained from the DNA. The table for this sample lists roughly 380,000 clones; just over 95% of them were counted only once. The ten largest clones take up 0.25% to 0.35% of the sample.

Donors were healthy HIV-negative adults with no recently reported acute infections or vaccinations. Every donor was a Caucasian adult living in Nashville, Tennessee, USA. The CD8 memory samples were a combination of magnetically selected CD45RO+ cells and CCR7-negative CD45RA+ effector memory (TemRA) cells. Blood was obtained by leukapheresis, after which PBMCs were separated by Ficoll-Histopaque density gradient centrifugation and cryopreserved in liquid nitrogen vapor phase. Analytical flow cytometry was used to check the purity and quantity of every magnetically sorted T cell population. Each sorted fraction had its genomic DNA isolated and then quantified by UV absorbance on a Nanodrop 2000c. The CDR3 measures 14 amino acids from cysteine to phenylalanine. Only the CDR3 portion is preserved as DNA: 42 bases, with reading frame beginning at the first base. Taken from the germline V gene (reference sequence), the CDR1 and CDR2 loops are GTSNPN and SVGIG. The trim is 8 bases for V and 6 bases for J, with a gap of 20 bases between the germline ends.

On this clone: Its recognized antigen is unknown. Nothing much larger sits one base from this clone, and base qualities are not available. Additional DNA sequences in this sample encode the identical CDR3.

Study-wide findings and limitations: Only blood was sampled, and tissue TCR repertoires likely differ from those in blood. Incomplete sequencing was indicated by rarefaction of sorted-subset datasets, despite the large sequencing depth. Based on pairwise subsampling, the degree of clonotype sharing among donors was expected to be affected by sequencing depth. Larger estimated clonotype richness was generally found for naive subsets than for memory subsets. Compared with non-shared clonotypes, the clonotypes found in all four sorted-subset donors had higher generation probabilities. Because the study included only a small number of donors, the genetic and exposure-history diversity represented was limited. Sharing across several donors was observed for around 5% of naive CD4, 3% to 3.5% of naive CD8, over 2% of memory CD4, and about 0.4% of memory CD8 clonotypes.

The receptor comes from a man aged 25-45 years in good health. The chain is encoded by TRBV30 joined to TRBJ2-1; the best D guess is TRBD2, with 5 bases matching. Sequenced: memory CD8+ T cells sorted from blood. The cell subset or site label of this sample denotes: CD45RO+ cells pooled with CCR7-negative TemRA cells. The CDR3 region has the sequence CARLSPGSGNEQFF. Read as DNA, the sequence is TGTGCCAGGCTGAGCCCTGGGAGCGGCAATGAGCAGTTCTTC. Full variable domain (CDR3 extended with the reference TRBV30 and TRBJ2-1 proteins): SQTIHQWPATLVQPVGSPLSLECTVEGTSNPNLYWYRQAAGRGLQLLFYSVGIGQISSEVPQNLSASRPQDRQFILSSKKLLLSDSGFYLCARLSPGSGNEQFFGPGTRLTVL.